What follows is one T cell receptor beta chain and its context. Its target is unknown. These data originate in a study of untreated major depressive disorder. Points from the study as a whole: TRBV25-01 and TRBV02-01 usage differences were not statistically significant. Private clones made up every subject's top five TRBV05-01 clones.

Here immunoSEQ multiplex PCR was the method, and the copy in TCRdb shows in-frame clones only, minus some. This repertoire shows approximately 20,000 clones, roughly 93% found once; its top ten account for around 0.31%. The CDR3 loop spans 17 amino acids. Germline V gene sequence: CDR1 MGHRA, CDR2 YSYEKL. V dropped 1 base and J dropped 5; count of bases not matched to a gene: 5. Typically 90% to 95% of enriched cells were CD4+. The rearrangement links TRBV4-1 to TRBJ1-4; 12 bases map to TRBD1. Material: CD4+ T cells from PBMCs. The sequence derives from a man aged 25-40 years in good health. The CDR3 region is CASSQAGTGGPNEKLFF. As DNA, the CDR3 is TGCGCCAGCAGCCAAGCTGGGACAGGGGGCCCAAATGAAAAACTGTTTTTT.